This entry is about one T cell receptor beta chain. Its target is unknown. This sample is drawn from a study of cytomegalovirus exposure and HLA in healthy donors. Overall study context: The 120 validation repertoires, a later analysis reported, used the same platform as the 650 to 800 repertoires from the first cohort. Regarding the study as a whole: In vitro assays verified that three CMV-associated chains recognized CMV antigens specifically. Reported results showed that the classifier diagnosed cytomegalovirus status with high specificity and sensitivity.

Method: immunoSEQ multiplex PCR; TCRdb's copy keeps in-frame clones and lacks some. The table has 140,000 to 150,000 clones, about 95% seen once. The germline V and J ends were trimmed by 0 bases and 3 bases, with 10 bases remaining between them. Germline values: CDR1 SGDLS, CDR2 YYNGEE. The length of the CDR3 is 14 residues. The gene calls are TRBV9 and TRBJ2-7; D not certain. The material sequenced was PBMCs. This TCR came from a man in his late teens or twenties in good health and CMV-seropositive. The DNA for the CDR3 is TGTGCCAGCAGCGTAGGGCCGTCAGACTACGAGCAGTACTTC. It translates to CASSVGPSDYEQYF.